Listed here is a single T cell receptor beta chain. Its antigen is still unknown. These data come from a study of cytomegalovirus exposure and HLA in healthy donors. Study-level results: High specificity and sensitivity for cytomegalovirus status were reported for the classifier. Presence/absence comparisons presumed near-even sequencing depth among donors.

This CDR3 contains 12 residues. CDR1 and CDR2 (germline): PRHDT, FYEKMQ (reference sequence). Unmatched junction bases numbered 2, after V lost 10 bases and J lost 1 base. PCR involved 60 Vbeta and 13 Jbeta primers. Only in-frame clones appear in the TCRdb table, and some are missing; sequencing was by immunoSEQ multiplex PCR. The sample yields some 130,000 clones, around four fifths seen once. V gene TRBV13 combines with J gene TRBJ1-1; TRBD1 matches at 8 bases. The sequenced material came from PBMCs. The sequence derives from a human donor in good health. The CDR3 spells CATGQGNTEAFF. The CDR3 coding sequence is TGTGCCACTGGACAGGGGAACACTGAAGCTTTCTTT.